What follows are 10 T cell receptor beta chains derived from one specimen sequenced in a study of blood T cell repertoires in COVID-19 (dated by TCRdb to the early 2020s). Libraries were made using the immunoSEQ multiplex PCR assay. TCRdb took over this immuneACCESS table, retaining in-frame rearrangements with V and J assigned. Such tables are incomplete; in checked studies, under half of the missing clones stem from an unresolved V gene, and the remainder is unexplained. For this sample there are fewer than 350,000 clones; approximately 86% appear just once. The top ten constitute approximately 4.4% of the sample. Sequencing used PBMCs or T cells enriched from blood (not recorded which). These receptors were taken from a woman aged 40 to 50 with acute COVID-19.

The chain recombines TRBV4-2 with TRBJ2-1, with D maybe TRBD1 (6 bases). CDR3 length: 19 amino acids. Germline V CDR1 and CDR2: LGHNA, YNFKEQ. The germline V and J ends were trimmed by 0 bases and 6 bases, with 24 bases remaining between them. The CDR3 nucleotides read TGTGCCAGCAGCCAAGATCTAACCGGTAGCAGGGGAGTGGGCAATGAGCAGTTCTTC. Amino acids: CASSQDLTGSRGVGNEQFF.

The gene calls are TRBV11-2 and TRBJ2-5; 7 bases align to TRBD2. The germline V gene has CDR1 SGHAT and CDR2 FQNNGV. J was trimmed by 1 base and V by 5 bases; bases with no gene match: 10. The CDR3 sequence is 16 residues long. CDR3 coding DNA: TGTGCCAGCAGCGCCGAGGGAGGGAAAACCCAAGAGACCCAGTACTTC. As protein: CASSAEGGKTQETQYF.

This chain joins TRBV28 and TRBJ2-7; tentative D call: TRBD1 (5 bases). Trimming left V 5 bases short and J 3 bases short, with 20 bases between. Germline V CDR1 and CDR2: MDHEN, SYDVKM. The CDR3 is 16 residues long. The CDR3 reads CASSRPAQFRGYEQYF. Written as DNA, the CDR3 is TGTGCCAGCAGTAGGCCCGCTCAATTTAGGGGCTACGAGCAGTACTTC.

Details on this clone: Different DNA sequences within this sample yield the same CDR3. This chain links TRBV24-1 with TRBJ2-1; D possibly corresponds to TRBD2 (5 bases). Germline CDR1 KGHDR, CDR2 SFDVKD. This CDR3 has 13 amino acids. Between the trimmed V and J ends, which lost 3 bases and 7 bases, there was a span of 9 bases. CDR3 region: CATSDGGSNEQFF. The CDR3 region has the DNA TGTGCCACCAGTGATGGTGGGAGTAATGAGCAGTTCTTC.

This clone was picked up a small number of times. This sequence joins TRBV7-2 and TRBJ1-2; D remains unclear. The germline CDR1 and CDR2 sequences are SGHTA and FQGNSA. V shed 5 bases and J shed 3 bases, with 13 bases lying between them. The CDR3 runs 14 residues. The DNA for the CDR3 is TGTGCCAGCAGCCGCACGGGTGGCGACTATGGCTACACCTTC. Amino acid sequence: CASSRTGGDYGYTF.

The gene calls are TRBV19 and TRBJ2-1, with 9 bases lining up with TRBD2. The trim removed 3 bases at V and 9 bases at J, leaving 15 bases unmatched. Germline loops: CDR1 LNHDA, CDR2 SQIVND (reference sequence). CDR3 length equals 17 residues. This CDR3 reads CASSMFGSREGRSEQFF. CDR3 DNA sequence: TGTGCCAGTAGTATGTTTGGCTCGCGGGAGGGCCGGAGTGAGCAGTTCTTC. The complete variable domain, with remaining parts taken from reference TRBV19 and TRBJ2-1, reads DGGITQSPKYLFRKEGQNVTLSCEQNLNHDAMYWYRQDPGQGLRLIYYSQIVNDFQKGDIAEGYSVSREKKESFPLTVTSAQKNPTAFYLCASSMFGSREGRSEQFFGPGTRLTVL.

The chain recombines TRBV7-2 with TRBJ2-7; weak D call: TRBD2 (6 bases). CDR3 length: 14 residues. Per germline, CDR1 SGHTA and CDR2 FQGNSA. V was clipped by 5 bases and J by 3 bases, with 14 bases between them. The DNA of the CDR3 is TGTGCCAGCAGCAGCTCGGGACTTGTCTACGAGCAGTACTTC. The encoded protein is CASSSSGLVYEQYF. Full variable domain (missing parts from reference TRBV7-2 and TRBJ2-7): GAGVSQSPSNKVTEKGKDVELRCDPISGHTALYWYRQSLGQGLEFLIYFQGNSAPDKSGLPSDRFSAERTGGSVSTLTIQRTQQEDSAVYLCASSSSGLVYEQYFGPGTRLTVT.

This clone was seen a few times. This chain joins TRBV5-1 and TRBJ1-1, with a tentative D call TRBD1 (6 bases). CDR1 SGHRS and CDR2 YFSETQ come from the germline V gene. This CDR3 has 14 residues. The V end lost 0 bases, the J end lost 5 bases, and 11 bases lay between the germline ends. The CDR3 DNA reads TGCGCCAGCAGCTTGGGAGGGACACAGACTGAAGCTTTCTTT. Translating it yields CASSLGGTQTEAFF.

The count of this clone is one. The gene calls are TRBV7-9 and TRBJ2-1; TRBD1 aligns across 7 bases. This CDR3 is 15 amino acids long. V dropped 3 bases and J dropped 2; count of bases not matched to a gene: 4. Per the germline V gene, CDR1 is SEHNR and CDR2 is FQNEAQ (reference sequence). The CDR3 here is CASSFRQGPYNEQFF. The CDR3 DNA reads TGTGCCAGCAGCTTCAGACAGGGCCCCTACAATGAGCAGTTCTTC.

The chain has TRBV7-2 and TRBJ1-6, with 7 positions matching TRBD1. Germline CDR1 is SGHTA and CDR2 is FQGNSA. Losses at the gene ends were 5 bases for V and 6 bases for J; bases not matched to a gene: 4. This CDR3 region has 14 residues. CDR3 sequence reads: CASSLQGGNSPLHF. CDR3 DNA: TGTGCCAGCAGCCTTCAGGGGGGTAATTCACCCCTCCACTTT.